This T cell receptor (beta chain) was recovered during a study of CD8+ T cells in alopecia areata. Study background: C3H/HeJ donors aged about 6-13 months with spontaneous alopecia supplied skin grafted onto roughly 7-11-week-old female C3H/HeJ mice. The study, taken as a whole, reports: Mice gave a clearer picture of TCR sharing than patients did, possibly for HLA-related reasons. Scalp lesions, especially in alopecia totalis/universalis, had higher clonality than normal scalp. Sequencing of scalp samples also captures resident alphabeta T cells of normal skin.

Extracted RNA was reverse transcribed, and the resulting cDNA served as sequencing template. Sequencing was performed with immunoSEQ multiplex PCR; in TCRdb, only in-frame clones are kept and a portion is missing. The sample shows approximately 280,000 clones, none of them appearing just once. About this clone itself: As yet, its antigen is unknown. Mouse gene names and germline throughout.

Using CD4, CD8alpha, NKG2D, NKG2ACE and other markers, pooled cutaneous lymph node cells were sorted. The sequence was collected from a C3H/HeJ mouse with alopecia areata. For this strain, the MHC haplotype corresponds to H2-k. The sample comprised CD4+ T cells sorted from a lymph node.

The CDR3 reads CASSIQGTGYEQYF. CDR3 DNA (partial): TGTGCCAGCAGTATCCAAGGGACTGGCTAT. The gene calls are TRBV19 and TRBJ2-7, with 8 positions matching TRBD2. The read ends 4 residues before the CDR3 terminus; that terminus is restored from the germline J gene. The CDR3 totals 14 residues. Per germline, CDR1 FNHDT and CDR2 SITEND (reference sequence). V was pared by 2 bases and J by 3 bases, with 4 bases of the junction left unmatched.